The 24 T cell receptor beta chains reported below all come from one sample, sequenced in a study of CD8+CD57+ T cells in acquired aplastic anemia. Investigators profiled TCR beta VDJ and CDR3 from genomic DNA template. MiXCR, applied by TCRdb to the reads, yields one record per CDR3 protein. The sample carries around 140,000 distinct CDR3 sequences, 41% recorded once. Sequencing input: sorted CD4+, CD8+, or CD8+CD57+ T cells (not recorded which) from PBMCs. The receptor source for this set is a human donor in good health, serving as a control.

This clonotype has at least ten counts. A read error is possible here, since a much larger clone lies one base away. The chain couples TRBV25-1 to TRBJ1-2, with 7 bases matching TRBD1. V shed 1 base, J shed 4 bases, and the junction held 6 bases outside the gene matches. The CDR3 consists of 15 residues. Germline V gene data show CDR1 as MGHDK and CDR2 as SYGVNS. The CDR3 bases are TGTGCCAGCAGTGAATTTGTAGGGGGCAGCTATGGCTACACCTTC. Translating it yields CASSEFVGGSYGYTF.

This clonotype came up once. V is TRBV7-9 and J is TRBJ2-1; 10 nucleotides agree with TRBD1. Germline CDR1 and CDR2: SEHNR and FQNEAQ (reference sequence). CDR3 length: 13 amino acids. The V and J ends lost 9 bases and 8 bases, in that order; junction bases with no gene match: 7. CDR3 in amino acids: CASPGQGVYEQFF. In DNA form, the CDR3 reads TGTGCCAGTCCAGGACAGGGGGTCTATGAGCAGTTCTTC.

The rearrangement joins TRBV19 to TRBJ2-5; D gene unclear. Deletions cut 8 bases from V and 5 bases from J, with 12 bases between. CDR1 LNHDA and CDR2 SQIVND come from the germline V gene (reference sequence). The CDR3 contains 12 residues. The chain's CDR3 is CASSKLGETQYF. DNA of the CDR3: TGTGCCAGTTCAAAACTCGGGGAGACCCAGTACTTC.

Comment on this clonotype: This clone may be a read error of a much larger clone one base away. This rearrangement joins TRBV25-1 to TRBJ2-5, with TRBD1 matching over 7 bases. There are 13 residues in the CDR3. Germline V gene data show CDR1 as MGHDK and CDR2 as SYGVNS. The CDR3 bases are TGTGGCAGCAGTGCGACAGGGTCGGCGACCCAGTACTTC. Protein: CGSSATGSATQYF.

V is TRBV20-1 and J is TRBJ1-5; the match to TRBD1 covers 7 bases. Germline CDR1 and CDR2: DFQATT and SNEGSKA (reference sequence). The CDR3 length is 15 residues. The V segment lost 5 bases and the J segment 2 bases; nucleotides outside the gene matches: 9. DNA for the CDR3: TGCAGTGCTGAGAACACCGGGACAGGCAATCAGCCCCAGCATTTT. It encodes CSAENTGTGNQPQHF.

This clonotype showed up just a few times. A junction boundary mismatches the germline segment, possibly from a read error. V and J are TRBV20-1 and TRBJ2-1, with 7 bases matching TRBD2. There are 15 residues in the CDR3. Per germline, CDR1 DFQATT and CDR2 SNEGSKA (reference sequence). CDR3 in DNA: TGCAGTGCTAGAGGGACTAGACAAACCTACAATGAGCAGCTCTTC. Its translation is CSARGTRQTYNEQLF.

This clonotype was seen repeatedly, ten times or more. The chain uses TRBV20-1 and TRBJ2-5; D is possibly TRBD2 (6 bases). The germline V gene has CDR1 DFQATT and CDR2 SNEGSKA (reference sequence). V was cut by 3 bases and J by 5 bases, with 22 bases left in between. CDR3 length: 16 amino acids. CDR3 region: CSASPLLGGRRETQYF. The DNA of the CDR3 is TGCAGTGCTAGTCCGCTGTTGGGGGGAAGGAGGGAGACCCAGTACTTC.

The chain joins TRBV10-2 to TRBJ1-1; D unclear. The CDR3 extends over 12 amino acids. V was shortened by 2 bases and J by 0 bases, with 1 base between the two germline ends. Germline V gives CDR1 WSHSY, CDR2 SAAADI. Here the CDR3 DNA reads TGCGCCAGCAGTGAGCTGAACACTGAAGCTTTCTTT. Encoded protein: CASSELNTEAFF.

On this clonotype: Its ends do not fully match the called genes, so a read error is possible. The CDR3 sequence: CASSLSMGGTGRTNYGCTF. CDR3 DNA: TGTGCCAGCAGCTTGAGTATGGGCGGGACAGGCCGAACTAACTATGGCTGCACCTTC. V and J are TRBV13 and TRBJ1-2; 8 bases are shared with TRBD1. This CDR3 spans 19 amino acids. Germline CDR1 PRHDT, CDR2 FYEKMQ (reference sequence).

Ten or more counts support this clonotype. The rearrangement uses TRBV19 and TRBJ1-3, with 9 bases identical to TRBD1. Germline V gene data show CDR1 as LNHDA and CDR2 as SQIVND (reference sequence). J gave up 0 bases and V 5 bases, and 5 bases lay outside the gene matches. This CDR3 has 16 amino acids. CDR3 loop: CASSVTGGVSGNTIYF. CDR3 in DNA: TGTGCCAGTAGTGTCACAGGGGGCGTCTCTGGAAACACCATATATTTT.

V usage is TRBV19 and J usage is TRBJ2-1; 10 bases align to TRBD2. The ends lost 9 bases at V and 7 bases at J; junction bases unmatched: 9. Germline values: CDR1 LNHDA, CDR2 SQIVND (reference sequence). The CDR3 loop spans 14 amino acids. Written as DNA, the CDR3 is TGTGCCAGCCAACTAGCGGGGTTTTGGAATGAGCAGTTCTTC. Its protein is CASQLAGFWNEQFF.

A few counts support this clonotype. This chain links TRBV4-2 with TRBJ2-2, with 14 bases lining up with TRBD2. This CDR3 has 17 residues. Trimming at V came to 4 bases and at J to 5 bases, leaving 6 bases not matched to a gene. The germline CDR1 and CDR2 sequences are LGHNA and YNFKEQ. The CDR3 region has the DNA TGTGCCAGCAGCCCAAGGGGACTAGCGGGAGCTACCGGGGAGCTGTTTTTT. Translated: CASSPRGLAGATGELFF.

Ten or more counts support this clonotype. This chain uses TRBV20-1 with TRBJ2-3; 8 positions match TRBD2. The CDR3 sequence is 16 residues long. Germline CDR1 and CDR2: DFQATT and SNEGSKA (reference sequence). J lost 5 bases, V lost 3 bases, and 13 bases had no gene match. CDR3 amino acids: CSARPAGAHSGDTQYF. The CDR3 coding sequence is TGCAGTGCTAGGCCAGCGGGGGCTCACTCGGGAGATACGCAGTATTTT.

The chain joins TRBV29-1 to TRBJ1-1; no reliable D call. V lost 3 bases to trimming and J lost 3 bases, with 8 bases between them. The CDR3 consists of 12 residues. Germline V gene sequence: CDR1 SQVTM, CDR2 ANQGSEA. The CDR3 DNA follows: TGCAGCGTTGAGATTTGGGACACTGAAGCTTTCTTT. Amino acids: CSVEIWDTEAFF.

The rearrangement uses TRBV10-3 and TRBJ1-1; D ambiguous. V was pared by 2 bases and J by 13 bases, with 11 bases between. This CDR3 comprises 11 residues. Germline loops: CDR1 ENHRY, CDR2 SYGVKD. CDR3 amino acids: CAISEGRIGFF. The CDR3 DNA sequence: TGTGCCATCAGTGAGGGGAGGATTGGTTTCTTT.

This clonotype has a single count. The chain joins TRBV15 to TRBJ2-3; tentatively, D is TRBD2 (5 bases). The CDR3 totals 17 residues. Germline V gene data show CDR1 as LNHNV and CDR2 as YYDKDF (reference sequence). V gave up 3 bases and J gave up 2 bases, with 18 bases separating them. The DNA for the CDR3 is TGTGCCACCAGCAGCGTATGGTTGGGGAGAAACACAGATACGCAGTATTTT. Amino acid sequence: CATSSVWLGRNTDTQYF.

The CDR3 sequence: CATSRGNQGGYEQYF. In DNA, the CDR3 is TGTGCCACCAGCAGAGGGAACCAGGGTGGGTACGAGCAGTACTTC. The rearrangement links TRBV15 to TRBJ2-7; D might be TRBD1 (5 bases). Germline V CDR1 and CDR2: LNHNV, YYDKDF (reference sequence). The CDR3 consists of 15 residues. Trimming removed 1 base from V and 4 bases from J, with 14 bases in between. The full variable domain, rest sourced from reference TRBV15 and TRBJ2-7, is DAMVIQNPRYQVTQFGKPVTLSCSQTLNHNVMYWYQQKSSQAPKLLFHYYDKDFNNEADTPDNFQSRRPNTSFCFLDIRSPGLGDTAMYLCATSRGNQGGYEQYFGPGTRLTVT.

This chain links TRBV6-1 with TRBJ2-2; TRBD1 matches 10 bases. Germline CDR1 MNHNS, CDR2 SASEGT. J was trimmed by 10 bases and V by 6 bases; bases with no gene match: 14. This CDR3 region has 16 residues. The CDR3, as DNA: TGTGCCAGCAGCCCCGGGACAGGGGTAGGGCACGCGGAGCTGTTTTTT. Amino acid sequence: CASSPGTGVGHAELFF.

This clonotype came up many times. The chain joins TRBV4-1 to TRBJ2-3; D gene unclear. CDR1 and CDR2 (germline): MGHRA, YSYEKL. The CDR3 totals 15 residues. V lost 4 bases and J 5 bases, leaving 16 bases between the germline ends. This CDR3 reads CASSRMLLVEDTQYF. In DNA form, the CDR3 reads TGCGCCAGCAGCCGGATGCTGCTGGTGGAAGATACGCAGTATTTT.

At least ten counts were recorded for this clonotype. The chain carries TRBV19 and TRBJ2-1, with TRBD2 matching 15 bases. V shed 4 bases, J shed 9 bases, and the junction held 7 bases outside the gene matches. Germline loops: CDR1 LNHDA, CDR2 SQIVND (reference sequence). This CDR3 is built from 16 residues. The CDR3 reads CASSTRTSGGAFEQFF. In nucleotides, the CDR3 is TGTGCCAGTAGTACCCGGACTAGCGGGGGGGCCTTTGAGCAGTTCTTC.

The chain employs TRBV15 and TRBJ2-3; a possible D gene is TRBD1 (6 bases). The CDR3 runs 14 residues. Germline V gene data show CDR1 as LNHNV and CDR2 as YYDKDF (reference sequence). CDR3 region: CAAPGHLSTDTQYF. DNA for the CDR3: TGTGCTGCCCCGGGACACCTTAGCACAGATACGCAGTATTTT.

This clonotype occurred a few times. The chain has TRBV2 and TRBJ1-1; a weak D match, TRBD1 (6 bases). The V and J ends lost 6 bases and 0 bases respectively, with 20 bases between them. The CDR3 runs 17 residues. CDR1 SNHLY and CDR2 FYNNEI come from the germline V gene. CDR3 protein: CASRDHTGNSMNTEAFF. CDR3 nucleotide sequence: TGTGCCAGCAGGGACCACACAGGGAATTCAATGAACACTGAAGCTTTCTTT.

At least ten counts were recorded for this clonotype. V usage is TRBV18 and J usage is TRBJ1-1, with no clear D. V lost 2 bases to trimming and J lost 1 base, with 5 bases between them. The CDR3 consists of 13 residues. The V gene's germline CDR1 is KGHSH and CDR2 LQKENI. For the CDR3, the DNA is TGTGCCAGCTCACCAGGCGGGAACACTGAAGCTTTCTTT. Encoded protein: CASSPGGNTEAFF.

Ten or more counts support this clonotype. This chain uses TRBV5-1 with TRBJ1-1; D possibly corresponds to TRBD1 (6 bases). Germline CDR1 reads SGHRS; CDR2 reads YFSETQ. The length of the CDR3 is 14 residues. Trimming removed 0 bases at V and 5 bases at J, with 11 bases between. CDR3 residues: CASSLAGVATEAFF. The CDR3 DNA is TGCGCCAGCAGCTTGGCAGGGGTCGCGACTGAAGCTTTCTTT.